The source of this T cell receptor (beta chain) is a study of T cell changes during pregnancy in multiple sclerosis. This clone has more than one count but fewer than ten. The germline gives CDR1 MGHDK, CDR2 SYGVNS. V was cut by 1 base and J by 2 bases, with 15 bases left in between. There are 16 residues in the CDR3. TCRdb keeps only in-frame clones here, not all; method: immunoSEQ multiplex PCR. This table has fewer than 40,000 clones, more than 90% appearing once. This chain uses TRBV25-1 with TRBJ2-7; perhaps TRBD1 as D (6 bases). Sequenced material: CD4+ T cells from peripheral blood mononuclear cells, taken in the second trimester of pregnancy. The sequence derives from a female donor with multiple sclerosis, enrolled in a pregnancy study. CDR3 sequence (DNA): TGTGCCAGCAGTGAATTGGGGGCCGCAGGAGCCTACGAGCAGTACTTC. This encodes CASSELGAAGAYEQYF.